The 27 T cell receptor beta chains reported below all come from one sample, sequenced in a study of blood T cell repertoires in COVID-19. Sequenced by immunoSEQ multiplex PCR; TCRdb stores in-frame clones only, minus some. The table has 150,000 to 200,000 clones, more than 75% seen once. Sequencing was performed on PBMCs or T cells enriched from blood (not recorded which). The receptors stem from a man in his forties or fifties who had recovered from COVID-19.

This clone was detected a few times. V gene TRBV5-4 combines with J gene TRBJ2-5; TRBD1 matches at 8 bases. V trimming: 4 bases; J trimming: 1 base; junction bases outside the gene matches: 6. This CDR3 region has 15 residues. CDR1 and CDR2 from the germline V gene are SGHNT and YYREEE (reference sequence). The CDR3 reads CASSHRTGPQETQYF. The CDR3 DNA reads TGTGCCAGCAGCCACCGGACAGGGCCCCAAGAGACCCAGTACTTC. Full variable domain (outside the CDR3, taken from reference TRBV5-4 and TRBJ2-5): ETGVTQSPTHLIKTRGQQVTLRCSSQSGHNTVSWYQQALGQGPQFIFQYYREEENGRGNFPPRFSGLQFPNYSSELNVNALELDDSALYLCASSHRTGPQETQYFGPGTRLLVL.

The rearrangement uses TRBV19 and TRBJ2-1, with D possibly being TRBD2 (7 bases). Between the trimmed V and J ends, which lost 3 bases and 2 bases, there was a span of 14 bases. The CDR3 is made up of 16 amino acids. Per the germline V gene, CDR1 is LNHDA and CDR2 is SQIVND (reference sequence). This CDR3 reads CASSIPAGAPYNEQFF. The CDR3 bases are TGTGCCAGTAGTATCCCGGCGGGGGCCCCCTACAATGAGCAGTTCTTC.

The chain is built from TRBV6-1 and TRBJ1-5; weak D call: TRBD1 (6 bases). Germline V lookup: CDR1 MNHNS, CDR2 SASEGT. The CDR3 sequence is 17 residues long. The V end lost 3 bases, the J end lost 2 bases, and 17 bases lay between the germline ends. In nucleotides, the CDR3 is TGTGCCAGCAGTGAGGGCTACAGGGTTAGCGGCAATCAGCCCCAGCATTTT. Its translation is CASSEGYRVSGNQPQHF.

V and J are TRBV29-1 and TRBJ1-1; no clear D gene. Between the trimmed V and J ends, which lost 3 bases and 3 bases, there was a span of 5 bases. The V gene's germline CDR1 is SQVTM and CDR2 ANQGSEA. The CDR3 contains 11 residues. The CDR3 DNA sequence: TGCAGCGTTGATATGTACACTGAAGCTTTCTTT. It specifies CSVDMYTEAFF.

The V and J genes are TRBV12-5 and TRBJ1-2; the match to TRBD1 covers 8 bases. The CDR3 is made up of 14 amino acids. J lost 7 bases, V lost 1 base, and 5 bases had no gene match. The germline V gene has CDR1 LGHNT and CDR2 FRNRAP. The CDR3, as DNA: TGTGCTAGTGGTTTGGGGGGACAGGAGATTGGCTACACCTTC. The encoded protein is CASGLGGQEIGYTF.

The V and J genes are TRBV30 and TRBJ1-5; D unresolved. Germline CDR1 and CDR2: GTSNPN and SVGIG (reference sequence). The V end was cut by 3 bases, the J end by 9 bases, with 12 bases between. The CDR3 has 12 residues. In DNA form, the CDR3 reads TGTGCCTGGAGGGCCGGGAAGGGGCCCCAGCATTTT. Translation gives CAWRAGKGPQHF.

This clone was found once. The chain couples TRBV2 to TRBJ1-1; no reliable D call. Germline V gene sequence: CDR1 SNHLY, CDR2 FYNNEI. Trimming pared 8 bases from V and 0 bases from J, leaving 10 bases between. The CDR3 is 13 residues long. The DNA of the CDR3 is TGTGCCAGCGGACGGGGAATGAACACTGAAGCTTTCTTT. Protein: CASGRGMNTEAFF.

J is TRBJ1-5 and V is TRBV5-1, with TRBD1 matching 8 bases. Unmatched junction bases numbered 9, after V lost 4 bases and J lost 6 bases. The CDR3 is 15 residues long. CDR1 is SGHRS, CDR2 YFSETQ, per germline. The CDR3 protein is CASSRSGGSSQPQHF. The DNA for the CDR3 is TGCGCCAGCAGCCGATCAGGGGGCTCGAGTCAGCCCCAGCATTTT.

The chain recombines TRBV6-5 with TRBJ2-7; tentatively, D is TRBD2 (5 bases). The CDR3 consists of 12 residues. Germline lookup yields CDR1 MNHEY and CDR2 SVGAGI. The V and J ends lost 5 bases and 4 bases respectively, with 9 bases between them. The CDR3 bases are TGTGCCAGCAGTCGGACTTCGTACGAGCAGTACTTC. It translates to CASSRTSYEQYF.

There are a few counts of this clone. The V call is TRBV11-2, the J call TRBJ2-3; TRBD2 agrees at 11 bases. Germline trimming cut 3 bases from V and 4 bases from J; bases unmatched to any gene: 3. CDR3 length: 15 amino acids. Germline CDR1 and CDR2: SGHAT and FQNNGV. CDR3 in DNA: TGTGCCAGCAGCTTTTATAGCGGGGGGGCAGATACGCAGTATTTT. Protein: CASSFYSGGADTQYF.

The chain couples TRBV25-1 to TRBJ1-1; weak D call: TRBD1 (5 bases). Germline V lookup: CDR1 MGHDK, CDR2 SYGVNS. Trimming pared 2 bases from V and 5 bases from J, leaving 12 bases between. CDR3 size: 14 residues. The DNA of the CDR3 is TGTGCCAGCAGTGAACCGGGGGTTCGTACTGAAGCTTTCTTT. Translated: CASSEPGVRTEAFF.

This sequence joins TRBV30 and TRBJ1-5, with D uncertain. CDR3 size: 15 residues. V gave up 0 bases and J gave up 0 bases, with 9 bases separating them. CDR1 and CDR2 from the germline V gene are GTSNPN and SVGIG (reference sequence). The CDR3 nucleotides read TGTGCCTGGAGTGTACGGCGGAATAGCAATCAGCCCCAGCATTTT. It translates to CAWSVRRNSNQPQHF.

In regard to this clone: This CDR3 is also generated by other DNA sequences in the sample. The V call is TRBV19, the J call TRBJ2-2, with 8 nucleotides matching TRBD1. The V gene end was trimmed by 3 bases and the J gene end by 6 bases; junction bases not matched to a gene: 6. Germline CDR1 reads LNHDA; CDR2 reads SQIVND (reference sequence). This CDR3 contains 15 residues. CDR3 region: CASSIGGTGAGELFF. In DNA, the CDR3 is TGTGCCAGTAGTATTGGGGGGACAGGTGCCGGGGAGCTGTTTTTT.

The CDR3 DNA sequence: TGCGCCAGCAGTCAAGCTGGGCTATCTAATGAAAAACTGTTTTTT. Amino acid sequence: CASSQAGLSNEKLFF. The J gene is TRBJ1-4, the V gene TRBV5-1, with unresolved D. The germline V gene has CDR1 SGHRS and CDR2 YFSETQ. The CDR3 contains 15 residues. V lost 5 bases to trimming and J lost 3 bases, with 14 bases between them.

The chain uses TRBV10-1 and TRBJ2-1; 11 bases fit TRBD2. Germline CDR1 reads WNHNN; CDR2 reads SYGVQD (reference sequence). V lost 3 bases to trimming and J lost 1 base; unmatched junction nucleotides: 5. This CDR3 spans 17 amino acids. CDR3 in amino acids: CASSDIAGGRSYNEQFF. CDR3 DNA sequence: TGCGCCAGCAGTGATATAGCGGGGGGGCGATCCTACAATGAGCAGTTCTTC.

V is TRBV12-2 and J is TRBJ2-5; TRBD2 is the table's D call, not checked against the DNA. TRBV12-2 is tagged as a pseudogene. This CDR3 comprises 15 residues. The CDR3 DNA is TGTGCAAGTCGCTTAGATTTTTGTCTAAGAGGGACCCAGTACTTC. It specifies CASRLDFCLRGTQYF.

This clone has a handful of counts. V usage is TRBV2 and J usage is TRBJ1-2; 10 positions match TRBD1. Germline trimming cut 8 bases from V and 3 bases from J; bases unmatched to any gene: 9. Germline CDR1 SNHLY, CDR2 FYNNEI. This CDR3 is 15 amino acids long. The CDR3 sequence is CASRGQGRPDYGYTF. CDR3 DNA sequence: TGTGCCAGCCGGGGACAGGGGCGTCCCGACTATGGCTACACCTTC.

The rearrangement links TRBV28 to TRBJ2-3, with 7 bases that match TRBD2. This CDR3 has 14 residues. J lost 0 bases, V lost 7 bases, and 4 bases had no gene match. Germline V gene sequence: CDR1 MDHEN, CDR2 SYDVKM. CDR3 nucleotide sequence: TGTGCCAGCATTGACGGGGGGAGCACAGATACGCAGTATTTT. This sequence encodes CASIDGGSTDTQYF.

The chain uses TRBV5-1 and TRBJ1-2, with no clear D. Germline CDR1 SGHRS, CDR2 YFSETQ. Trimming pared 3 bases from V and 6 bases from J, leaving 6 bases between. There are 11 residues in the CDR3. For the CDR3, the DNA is TGCGCCAGCAGCTCCGAGAATGGCTACACCTTC. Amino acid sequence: CASSSENGYTF.

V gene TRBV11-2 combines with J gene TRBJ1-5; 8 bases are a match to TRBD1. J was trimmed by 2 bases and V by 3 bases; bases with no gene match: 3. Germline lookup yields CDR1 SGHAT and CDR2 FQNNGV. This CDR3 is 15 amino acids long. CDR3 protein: CASSLDRVGNQPQHF. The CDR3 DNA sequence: TGTGCCAGCAGCTTGGACAGGGTGGGCAATCAGCCCCAGCATTTT.

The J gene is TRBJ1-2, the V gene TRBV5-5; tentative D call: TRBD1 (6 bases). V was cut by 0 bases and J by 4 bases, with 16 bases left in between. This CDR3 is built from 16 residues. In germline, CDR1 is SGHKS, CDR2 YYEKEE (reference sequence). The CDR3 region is CASSLVGPQGTYGYTF. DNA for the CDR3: TGTGCCAGCAGCTTGGTCGGTCCTCAGGGGACCTATGGCTACACCTTC.

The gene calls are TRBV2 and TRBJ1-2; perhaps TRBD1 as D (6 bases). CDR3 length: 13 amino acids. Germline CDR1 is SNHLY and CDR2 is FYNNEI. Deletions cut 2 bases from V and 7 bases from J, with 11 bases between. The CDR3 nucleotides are TGTGCCAGCAGTGAAAGGACAGTGGGTGGCTACACCTTC. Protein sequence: CASSERTVGGYTF.

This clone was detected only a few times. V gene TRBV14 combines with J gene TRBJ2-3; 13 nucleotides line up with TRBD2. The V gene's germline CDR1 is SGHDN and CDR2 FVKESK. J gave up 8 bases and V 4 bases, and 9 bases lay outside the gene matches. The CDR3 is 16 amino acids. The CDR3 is CASSRGLAGAGGTQYF. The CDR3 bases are TGTGCCAGCAGCCGCGGACTAGCGGGGGCCGGGGGTACGCAGTATTTT.

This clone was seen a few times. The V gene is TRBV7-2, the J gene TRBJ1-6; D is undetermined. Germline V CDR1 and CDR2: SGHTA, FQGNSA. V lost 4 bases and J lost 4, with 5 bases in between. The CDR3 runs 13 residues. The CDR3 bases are TGTGCCAGCAGCTCCCTTTATAATTCACCCCTCCACTTT. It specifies CASSSLYNSPLHF.

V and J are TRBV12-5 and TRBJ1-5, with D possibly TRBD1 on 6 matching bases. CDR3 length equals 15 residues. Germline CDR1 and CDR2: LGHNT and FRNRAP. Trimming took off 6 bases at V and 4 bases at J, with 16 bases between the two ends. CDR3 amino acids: CASGIQGARNQPQHF. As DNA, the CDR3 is TGTGCTAGTGGGATACAGGGAGCCCGTAATCAGCCCCAGCATTTT.

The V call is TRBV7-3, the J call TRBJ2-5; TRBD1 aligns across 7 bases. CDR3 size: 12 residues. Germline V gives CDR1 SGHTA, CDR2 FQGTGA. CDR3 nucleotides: TGTTTATCTAGGGGGCCGGGAGAGACCCAGTACTTC. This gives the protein CLSRGPGETQYF.

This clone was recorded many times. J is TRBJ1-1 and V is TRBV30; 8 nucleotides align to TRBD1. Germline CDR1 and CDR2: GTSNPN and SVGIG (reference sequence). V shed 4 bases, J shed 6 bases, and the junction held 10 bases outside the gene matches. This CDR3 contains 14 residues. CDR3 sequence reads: CAWNTGQGGSEAFF. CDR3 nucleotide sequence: TGTGCCTGGAATACCGGACAGGGCGGGTCTGAAGCTTTCTTT.